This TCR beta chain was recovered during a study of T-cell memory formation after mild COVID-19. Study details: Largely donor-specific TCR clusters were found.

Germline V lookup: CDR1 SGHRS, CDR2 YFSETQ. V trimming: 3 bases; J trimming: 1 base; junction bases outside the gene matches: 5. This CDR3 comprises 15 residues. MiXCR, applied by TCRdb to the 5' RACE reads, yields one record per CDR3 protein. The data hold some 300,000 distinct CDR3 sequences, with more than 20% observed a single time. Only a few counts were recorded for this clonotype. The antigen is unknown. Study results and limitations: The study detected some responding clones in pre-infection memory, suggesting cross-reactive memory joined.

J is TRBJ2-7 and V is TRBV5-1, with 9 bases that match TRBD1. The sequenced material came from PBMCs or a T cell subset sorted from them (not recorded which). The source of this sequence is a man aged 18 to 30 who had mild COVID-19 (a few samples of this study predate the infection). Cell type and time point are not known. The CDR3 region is CASSWDREGSYEQYF. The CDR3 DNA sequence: TGCGCCAGCAGCTGGGACAGGGAAGGGTCCTACGAGCAGTACTTC.